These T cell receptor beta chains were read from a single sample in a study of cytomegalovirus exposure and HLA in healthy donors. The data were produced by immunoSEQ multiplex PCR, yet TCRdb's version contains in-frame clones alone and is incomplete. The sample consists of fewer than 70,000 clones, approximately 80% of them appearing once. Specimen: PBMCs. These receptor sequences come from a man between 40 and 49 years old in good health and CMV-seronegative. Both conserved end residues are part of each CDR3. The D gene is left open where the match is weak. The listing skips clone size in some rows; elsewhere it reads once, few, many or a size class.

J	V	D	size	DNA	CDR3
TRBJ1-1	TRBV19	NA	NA	TGTGCCAGTAGTATTAGCGGGGTATCAGCTTTCTTT	CASSISGVSAFF
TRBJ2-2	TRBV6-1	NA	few	TGTGCCAGCAGACAGGCGTTCGGGGAGCTGTTTTTT	CASRQAFGELFF
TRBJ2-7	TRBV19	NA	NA	TGTGCCAGTAGCGAAACCGCAGGGGCCTACGAGCAGTACTTC	CASSETAGAYEQYF
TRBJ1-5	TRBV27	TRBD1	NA	TGTGCCAGCAAGCGCGGGACAGGGAGCAATCAGCCCCAGCATTTT	CASKRGTGSNQPQHF
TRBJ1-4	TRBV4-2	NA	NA	TGTGCCAGCAGCCTAGAAGGGAGGAAGAATGAAAAACTGTTTTTT	CASSLEGRKNEKLFF
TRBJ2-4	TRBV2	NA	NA	TGTGCCAGCAGTGAGCGGGGTGACAAAAACATTCAGTACTTC	CASSERGDKNIQYF
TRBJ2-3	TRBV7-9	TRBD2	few	TGTGCCAGCAGCCTCACTAGCGGGAGCACAGATACGCAGTATTTT	CASSLTSGSTDTQYF
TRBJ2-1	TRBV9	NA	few	TGTGCCAGCAGCGTAGTGCGGGGCGAGCAGTTCTTC	CASSVVRGEQFF
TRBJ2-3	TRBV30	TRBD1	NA	TGTGCCTGGGACAGGGGGCTTAGCACAGATACGCAGTATTTT	CAWDRGLSTDTQYF
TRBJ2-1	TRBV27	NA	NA	TGTGCCAGCAGTTCAAATACGGTGGGAGTAAAGAATGAGCAGTTCTTC	CASSSNTVGVKNEQFF
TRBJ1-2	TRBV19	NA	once	TGTGCCAGTGAAGCGGGGGGGCGCGTCTATGGCTACACCTTC	CASEAGGRVYGYTF
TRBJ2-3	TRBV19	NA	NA	TGTGCCAGTAGTCCCTCGAGTTTTGGTGGCACAGATACGCAGTATTTT	CASSPSSFGGTDTQYF
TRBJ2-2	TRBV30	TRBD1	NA	TGTGCCTGGAGTGTACAACAGGGGTTGACCGGGGAGCTGTTTTTT	CAWSVQQGLTGELFF
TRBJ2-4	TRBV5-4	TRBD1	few	TGTGCCAGCAGCTCGGGGACAGGGGAAAACATTCAGTACTTC	CASSSGTGENIQYF
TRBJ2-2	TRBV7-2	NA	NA	TGTGCCAGCAGCTTAGACAGGGTTAACACCGGGGAGCTGTTTTTT	CASSLDRVNTGELFF
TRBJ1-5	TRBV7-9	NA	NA	TGTGCCAGCAGCTTGGGCCCGAATCAGCCCCAGCATTTT	CASSLGPNQPQHF
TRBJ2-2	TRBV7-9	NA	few	TGTGCCAGCAGCCCGGGACTGAACACCGGGGAGCTGTTTTTT	CASSPGLNTGELFF
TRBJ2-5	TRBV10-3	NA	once	TGTGCCATCAGTGATCAGGGAGGAGAGACCCAGTACTTC	CAISDQGGETQYF
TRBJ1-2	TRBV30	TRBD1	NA	TGTGCCGGAAGGACAGGGGGCCACTATGGCTACACCTTC	CAGRTGGHYGYTF
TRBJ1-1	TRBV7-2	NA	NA	TGTGCCAGCAGCTCGACCCCGGGTAACACTGAAGCTTTCTTT	CASSSTPGNTEAFF
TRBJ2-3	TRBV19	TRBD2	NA	TGTGCCAGTAGTATAGATCTATCTCGGGGGGGAGGGGTAGATACGCAGTATTTT	CASSIDLSRGGGVDTQYF
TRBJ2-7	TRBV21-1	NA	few	TGTGCCAGCAGCCCCCAAGGAGAGTACGAGCAGTACTTC	CASSPQGEYEQYF
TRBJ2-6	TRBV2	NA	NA	TGTGCCAGCAGAATAGGGACAACAGGGGCCAACGTCCTGACTTTC	CASRIGTTGANVLTF
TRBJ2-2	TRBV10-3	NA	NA	TGTGCCATCAGTGCGGTGAGCACCGGGGAGCTGTTTTTT	CAISAVSTGELFF
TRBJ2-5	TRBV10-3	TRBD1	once	TGTGCCATCCGGACAGGGGGCCGGGAGACCCAGTACTTC	CAIRTGGRETQYF
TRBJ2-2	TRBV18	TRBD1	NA	TGTGCCAGCTCACCACTCCCGTCAGGGGGATGGACCGGGGAGCTGTTTTTT	CASSPLPSGGWTGELFF
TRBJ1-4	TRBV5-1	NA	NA	TGCGCCAGCGGCTCGGCGGGTTATGAAAAACTGTTTTTT	CASGSAGYEKLFF
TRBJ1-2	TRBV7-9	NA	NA	TGTGCCAGCAGCTTACCAGGAATGGACTACACCTTC	CASSLPGMDYTF
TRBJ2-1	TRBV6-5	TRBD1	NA	TGTGCCAGCAGACGCCAGGGGGCGCGTAGTAATGAGCAGTTCTTC	CASRRQGARSNEQFF
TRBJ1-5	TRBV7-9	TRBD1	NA	TGTGCCAGCAGTTCCGACAGGGAATACAATCAGCCCCAGCATTTT	CASSSDREYNQPQHF
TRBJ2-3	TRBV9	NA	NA	TGTGCCAGCAGCGTAGTCCTTGGGGGCTCGCAGTATTTT	CASSVVLGGSQYF
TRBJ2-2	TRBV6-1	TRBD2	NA	TGTGCCAGCAGTGATGTTAGCGGGGGGGCCGGCACCGGGGAGCTGTTTTTT	CASSDVSGGAGTGELFF
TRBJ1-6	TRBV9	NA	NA	TGTGCCAGCAGCGCAGGGGTTTATAATTCACCCCTCCACTTT	CASSAGVYNSPLHF
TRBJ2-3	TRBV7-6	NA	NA	TGTGCCAGCAGCCCGAGGTGGGAGAGCACAGATACGCAGTATTTT	CASSPRWESTDTQYF
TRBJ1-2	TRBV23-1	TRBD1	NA	TGCGCCAGCGACCGCGGGACAGGGACTAACTATGGCTACACCTTC	CASDRGTGTNYGYTF
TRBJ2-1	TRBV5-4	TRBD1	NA	TGTGCCAGCAGCTCACCCGCGACAGGGGTTGGCAATGAGCAGTTCTTC	CASSSPATGVGNEQFF
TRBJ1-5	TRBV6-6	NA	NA	TGTGCCAGCAGCCCCGGGAGCAATCAGCCCCAGCATTTT	CASSPGSNQPQHF
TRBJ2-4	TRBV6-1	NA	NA	TGTGCCAGCAGTGAAGCAGGGGGAGTCCAAAACATTCAGTACTTC	CASSEAGGVQNIQYF
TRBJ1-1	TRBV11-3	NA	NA	TGTGCCAGCGGTATGAGGAACACTGAAGCTTTCTTT	CASGMRNTEAFF
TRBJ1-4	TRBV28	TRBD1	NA	TGTGCCAGCAGATCTTCAGGGGGTACGAATGAAAAACTGTTTTTT	CASRSSGGTNEKLFF
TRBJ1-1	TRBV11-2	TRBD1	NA	TGTGCCAGCAGCTTTTCCCGGGGACAGGGTTTGGCGAGCACTGAAGCTTTCTTT	CASSFSRGQGLASTEAFF
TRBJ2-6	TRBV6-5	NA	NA	TGTGCCAGCAGTTACGCAGGGGCTGGGGCCAACGTCCTGACTTTC	CASSYAGAGANVLTF
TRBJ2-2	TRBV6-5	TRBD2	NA	TGTGCCAGCAGTCCGGCGGGGGGATGGGCCGGGGAGCTGTTTTTT	CASSPAGGWAGELFF
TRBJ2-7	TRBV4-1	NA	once	TGCGCCAGCAGCCCGATTGGGGGGAAGGAGCAGTACTTC	CASSPIGGKEQYF
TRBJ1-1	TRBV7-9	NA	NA	TGTGCCAGCAGCTTACCGATCCAGGGTAAAGCTTTCTTT	CASSLPIQGKAFF
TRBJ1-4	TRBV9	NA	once	TGTGCCAGCAGCCCCCGAGGCCCAAATGAAAAACTGTTTTTT	CASSPRGPNEKLFF
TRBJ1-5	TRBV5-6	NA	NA	TGTGCCAGCAGCTTGGACACTGCGGGGGATCAGCCCCAGCATTTT	CASSLDTAGDQPQHF
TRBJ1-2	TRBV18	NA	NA	TGTGCCAGCTCACCACCGCCTGGGTGGGGAGACTATGGCTACACCTTC	CASSPPPGWGDYGYTF
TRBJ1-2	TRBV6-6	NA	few	TGTGCCAGCACCAGGCAAGGCTTTGGAGGCTACACCTTC	CASTRQGFGGYTF
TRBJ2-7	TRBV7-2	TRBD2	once	TGTGCCAGCAGCTTCCTAGCGGGGGACTCCTACGAGCAGTACTTC	CASSFLAGDSYEQYF
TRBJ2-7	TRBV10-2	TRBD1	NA	TGCGCCAGCAGTGAGTTGGGACAGGGCAAGTCCTACGAGCAGTACTTC	CASSELGQGKSYEQYF
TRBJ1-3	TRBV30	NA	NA	TGTGCCTGGAGTAATACAGCCTCTGGAAACACCATATATTTT	CAWSNTASGNTIYF
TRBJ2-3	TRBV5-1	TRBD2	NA	TGCGCCAGCAGCTTAACTAGCGGGGGGGCATTTGAAGATACGCAGTATTTT	CASSLTSGGAFEDTQYF
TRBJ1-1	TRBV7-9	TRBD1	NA	TGTGCCAGCAGCCCACAAAACGGACAGGGGAACACTGAAGCTTTCTTT	CASSPQNGQGNTEAFF
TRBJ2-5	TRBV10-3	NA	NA	TGTGCCATCAGTGAGGAGTTCTTCCAAGAGACCCAGTACTTC	CAISEEFFQETQYF